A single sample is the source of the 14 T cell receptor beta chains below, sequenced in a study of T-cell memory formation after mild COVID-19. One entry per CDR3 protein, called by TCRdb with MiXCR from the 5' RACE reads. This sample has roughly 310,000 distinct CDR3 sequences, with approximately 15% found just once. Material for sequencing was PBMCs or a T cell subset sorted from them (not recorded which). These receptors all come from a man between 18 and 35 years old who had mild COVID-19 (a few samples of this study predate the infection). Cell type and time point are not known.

CDR3 sequence (DNA): TGTGCCACCAGTGTTGGCAGTTCGTATGAGCAGTTCTTC. As protein: CATSVGSSYEQFF. The V gene is TRBV24-1, the J gene TRBJ2-1; D is undetermined. V was cut by 5 bases and J by 8 bases, with 12 bases left in between. Germline-derived CDR1 and CDR2 are KGHDR and SFDVKD. The CDR3 has 13 amino acids.

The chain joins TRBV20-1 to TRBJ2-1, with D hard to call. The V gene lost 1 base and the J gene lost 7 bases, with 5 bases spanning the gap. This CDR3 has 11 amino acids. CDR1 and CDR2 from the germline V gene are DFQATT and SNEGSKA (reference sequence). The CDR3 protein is CSARGRNEQFF. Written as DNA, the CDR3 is TGCAGTGCTAGAGGCCGTAATGAGCAGTTCTTC.

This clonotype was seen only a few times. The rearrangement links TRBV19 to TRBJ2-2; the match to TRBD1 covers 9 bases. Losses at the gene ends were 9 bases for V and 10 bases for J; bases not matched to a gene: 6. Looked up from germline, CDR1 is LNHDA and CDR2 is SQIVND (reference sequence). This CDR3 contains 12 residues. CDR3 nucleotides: TGTGCCAGGAACAGGGGGCAGGAGGAGCTGTTTTTT. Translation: CARNRGQEELFF.

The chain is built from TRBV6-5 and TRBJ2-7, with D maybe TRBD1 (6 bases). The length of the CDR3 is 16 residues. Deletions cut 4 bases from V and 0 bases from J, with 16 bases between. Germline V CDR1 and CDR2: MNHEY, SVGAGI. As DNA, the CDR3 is TGTGCCAGCAGTTCCGCCGGGACACAGAGCTCCTACGAGCAGTACTTC. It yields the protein CASSSAGTQSSYEQYF.

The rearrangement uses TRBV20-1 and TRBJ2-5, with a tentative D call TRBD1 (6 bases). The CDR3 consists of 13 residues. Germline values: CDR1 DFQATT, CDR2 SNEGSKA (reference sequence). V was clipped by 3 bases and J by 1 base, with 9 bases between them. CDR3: CSARDSLQETQYF. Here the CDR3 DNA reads TGCAGTGCTAGGGACAGCCTCCAAGAGACCCAGTACTTC.

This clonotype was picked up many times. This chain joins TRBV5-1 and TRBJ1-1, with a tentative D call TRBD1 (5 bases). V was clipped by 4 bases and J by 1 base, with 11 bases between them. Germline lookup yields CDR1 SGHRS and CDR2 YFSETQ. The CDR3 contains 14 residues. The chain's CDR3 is CASSGGAGNTEAFF. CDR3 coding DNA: TGCGCCAGCAGCGGAGGGGCGGGGAACACTGAAGCTTTCTTT.

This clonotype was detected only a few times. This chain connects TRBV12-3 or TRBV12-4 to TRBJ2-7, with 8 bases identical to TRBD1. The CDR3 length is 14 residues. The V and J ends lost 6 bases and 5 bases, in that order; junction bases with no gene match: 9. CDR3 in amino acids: CASRDRVEGDEQYF. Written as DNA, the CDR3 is TGTGCCAGCAGGGACAGGGTAGAGGGAGACGAGCAGTACTTC.

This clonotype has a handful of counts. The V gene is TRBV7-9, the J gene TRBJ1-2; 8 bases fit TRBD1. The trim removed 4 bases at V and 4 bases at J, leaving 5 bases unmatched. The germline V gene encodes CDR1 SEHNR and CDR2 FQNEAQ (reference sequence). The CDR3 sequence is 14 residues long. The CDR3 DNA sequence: TGTGCCAGCAGCTCGGACAGGGCTCTCTATGGCTACACCTTC. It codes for CASSSDRALYGYTF.

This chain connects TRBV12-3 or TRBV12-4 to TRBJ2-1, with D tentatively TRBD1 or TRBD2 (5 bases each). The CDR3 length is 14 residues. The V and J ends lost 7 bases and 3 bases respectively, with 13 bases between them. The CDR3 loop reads CASKSRGVYNEQFF. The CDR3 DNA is TGTGCCAGCAAGTCACGAGGGGTCTACAATGAGCAGTTCTTC.

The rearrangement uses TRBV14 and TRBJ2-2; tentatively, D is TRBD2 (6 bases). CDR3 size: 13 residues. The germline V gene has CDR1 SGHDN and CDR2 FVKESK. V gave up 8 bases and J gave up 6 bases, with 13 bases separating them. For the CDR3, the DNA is TGTGCCAGCCGCCTGGGAGGCTCCGGGGAGCTGTTTTTT. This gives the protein CASRLGGSGELFF.

The CDR3 sequence is CASSLSPGPEQYV. CDR3 DNA sequence: TGTGCCAGCAGCTTGTCGCCAGGGCCCGAGCAGTACGTC. This chain joins TRBV5-5 and TRBJ2-7; D is possibly TRBD1 (5 bases). V was pared by 1 base and J by 6 bases, with 11 bases between. The length of the CDR3 is 13 residues. In germline, CDR1 is SGHKS, CDR2 YYEKEE (reference sequence).

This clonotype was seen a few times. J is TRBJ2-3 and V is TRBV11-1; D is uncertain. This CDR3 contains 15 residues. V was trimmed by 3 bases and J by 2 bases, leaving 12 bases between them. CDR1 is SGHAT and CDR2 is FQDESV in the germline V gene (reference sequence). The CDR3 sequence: CASSLSIDLTDTQYF. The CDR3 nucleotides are TGTGCCAGCAGCTTGAGTATAGACCTCACAGATACGCAGTATTTT.

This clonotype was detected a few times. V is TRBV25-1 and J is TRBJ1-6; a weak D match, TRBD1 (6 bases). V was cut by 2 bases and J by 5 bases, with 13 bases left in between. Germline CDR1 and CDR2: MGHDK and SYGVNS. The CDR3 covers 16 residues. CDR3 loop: CASSEGGGVDNSPLHF. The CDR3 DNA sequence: TGTGCCAGCAGTGAAGGCGGGGGCGTTGATAATTCACCCCTCCACTTT.

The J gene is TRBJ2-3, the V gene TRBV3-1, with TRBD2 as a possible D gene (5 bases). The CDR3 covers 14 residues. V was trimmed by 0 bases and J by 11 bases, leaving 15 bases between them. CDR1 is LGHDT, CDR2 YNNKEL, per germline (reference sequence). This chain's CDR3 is CASSQDPGNPLQYF. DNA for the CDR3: TGTGCCAGCAGCCAAGACCCCGGGAATCCTTTGCAGTATTTT.